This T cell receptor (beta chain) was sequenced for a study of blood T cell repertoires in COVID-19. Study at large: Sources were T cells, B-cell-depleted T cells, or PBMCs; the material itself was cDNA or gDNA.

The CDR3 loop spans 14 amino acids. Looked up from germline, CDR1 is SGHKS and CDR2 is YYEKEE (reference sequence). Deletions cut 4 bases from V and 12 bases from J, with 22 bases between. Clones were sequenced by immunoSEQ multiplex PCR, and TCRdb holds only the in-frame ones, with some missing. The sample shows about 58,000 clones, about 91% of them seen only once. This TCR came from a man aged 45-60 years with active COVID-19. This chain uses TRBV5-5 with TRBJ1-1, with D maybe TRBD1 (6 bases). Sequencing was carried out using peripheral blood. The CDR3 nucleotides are TGTGCCAGCAGCCACCCAGGGGTGGCAGTTAACACTTTCTTT. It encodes CASSHPGVAVNTFF.